This passage covers 14 T cell receptor beta chains from one sample sequenced in a study of early T cells in non-severe SARS-CoV-2 infection. Each CDR3 protein gets one entry after TCRdb re-called the 5' RACE reads with MiXCR. This table holds roughly 99,000 distinct CDR3 sequences, over 9.5% found once. The sample consisted of whole blood, taken at baseline. The receptors come from an adult who was a healthcare worker with PCR-confirmed SARS-CoV-2 infection or an uninfected control (not recorded which).

A few counts support this clonotype. The rearrangement uses TRBV30 and TRBJ2-7; D may be TRBD1 (6 bases). The germline gives CDR1 GTSNPN, CDR2 SVGIG (reference sequence). V was pared by 1 base and J by 6 bases, with 10 bases between. The CDR3 length is 12 residues. CDR3 amino acids: CAWSELGAEQYF. Here the CDR3 DNA reads TGTGCCTGGAGTGAATTGGGGGCCGAGCAGTACTTC.

Worth noting for this clonotype: A single base separates this from a much larger clone, so it may be a read error. This chain connects TRBV20-1 to TRBJ2-2; D possibly corresponds to TRBD2 (5 bases). Germline loops: CDR1 DFQATT, CDR2 SNEGSKA (reference sequence). This CDR3 spans 13 amino acids. The CDR3 region is CSAIFPNTGKLFF. CDR3 bases: TGCAGTGCCATTTTTCCGAACACCGGGAAGCTGTTTTTT.

Remarks on this clonotype: One base away lies a much larger clone, so this may be a sequencing read error. The rearrangement joins TRBV20-1 to TRBJ2-1, with D maybe TRBD2 (5 bases). The CDR3 spans 13 residues. V was trimmed by 6 bases and J by 3 bases, leaving 12 bases between them. In germline, CDR1 is DFQATT, CDR2 SNEGSKA (reference sequence). CDR3 sequence reads: CSALERIYNEQFF. In DNA, the CDR3 is TGCAGTGCCCTCGAGCGGATCTACAATGAGCAGTTCTTC.

In its sample, this clonotype was seen a few times. This rearrangement joins TRBV25-1 to TRBJ2-3; 7 bases agree with TRBD1. V was pared by 3 bases and J by 3 bases, with 15 bases of the junction left unmatched. This CDR3 region has 18 residues. Germline V gene data show CDR1 as MGHDK and CDR2 as SYGVNS. The CDR3 region is CASSDPRTGLEATDTQYF. DNA of the CDR3: TGTGCCAGCAGTGACCCTCGGACAGGTCTCGAAGCGACAGATACGCAGTATTTT.

The V and J genes are TRBV27 and TRBJ2-7; D is possibly TRBD1 or TRBD2 (5 bases each). The CDR3 loop spans 16 amino acids. V lost 6 bases and J 2 bases, leaving 20 bases between the germline ends. Germline-derived CDR1 and CDR2 are MNHEY and SMNVEV (reference sequence). This chain's CDR3 is CASSLRPGTGTYEQYF. The DNA for the CDR3 is TGTGCCAGCAGCCTCCGGCCCGGGACCGGCACCTACGAGCAGTACTTC.

In this sample, this clonotype turned up many times. The genes are TRBV7-8 and TRBJ1-4, with TRBD1 identical over 8 bases. CDR3 length: 17 amino acids. Germline V gives CDR1 SGHVS, CDR2 FQNEAQ. V trimming: 3 bases; J trimming: 3 bases; junction bases outside the gene matches: 9. CDR3 nucleotide sequence: TGTGCCAGCAGCTTGGAAGGAGGGGGACAGGCTAATGAAAAACTGTTTTTT. This sequence encodes CASSLEGGGQANEKLFF.

This clonotype was seen repeatedly, ten times or more. V gene TRBV9 combines with J gene TRBJ1-2; 7 positions agree with TRBD1. The CDR3 runs to 14 residues. CDR1 is SGDLS, CDR2 YYNGEE, per germline. J lost 6 bases, V lost 4 bases, and 9 bases had no gene match. CDR3 region: CASSLLQGLDGYTF. The CDR3 DNA reads as TGTGCCAGCAGCTTACTACAGGGGTTGGATGGCTACACCTTC.

The CDR3 region has the DNA TGCAGTGCGTCTAGCGGGGCTACCGGGGAGCTGTTTTTT. This sequence encodes CSASSGATGELFF. This chain joins TRBV20-1 and TRBJ2-2; TRBD2 matches 9 bases. J gave up 5 bases and V 6 bases, and 4 bases lay outside the gene matches. The CDR3 has 13 amino acids. Germline V gene data show CDR1 as DFQATT and CDR2 as SNEGSKA (reference sequence).

This chain uses TRBV3-1 with TRBJ2-7, with a weak D call TRBD2 (6 bases). The V and J ends lost 5 bases and 1 base respectively, with 12 bases between them. This CDR3 is 14 amino acids long. CDR1 and CDR2 from the germline V gene are LGHDT and YNNKEL (reference sequence). CDR3 nucleotides: TGTGCCAGCAGCTTCTCCGGGACTTCCTACGAGCAGTACTTC. The encoded protein is CASSFSGTSYEQYF.

There are many counts of this clonotype. V is TRBV28 and J is TRBJ2-7, with 9 bases lining up with TRBD1. Germline trimming cut 6 bases from V and 0 bases from J; bases unmatched to any gene: 9. The CDR3 spans 16 residues. CDR1 MDHEN and CDR2 SYDVKM come from the germline V gene. The CDR3 reads CASRPRKGQGSYEQYF. Written as DNA, the CDR3 is TGTGCCAGCAGGCCCCGTAAGGGACAGGGCTCCTACGAGCAGTACTTC.

The chain combines TRBV6-4 with TRBJ2-3, with TRBD2 matching 8 bases. This CDR3 is built from 15 residues. With V trimmed by 0 bases and J by 5 bases, 4 bases remained unmatched. In germline, CDR1 is MRHNA, CDR2 SNTAGT. In DNA form, the CDR3 reads TGTGCCAGCAGTGACTCTACTAGCGGAGGAGATACGCAGTATTTT. Protein sequence: CASSDSTSGGDTQYF.

This clonotype was seen more than once but under ten times. The chain has TRBV20-1 and TRBJ1-1; 10 bases agree with TRBD1. CDR1 and CDR2 from the germline V gene are DFQATT and SNEGSKA (reference sequence). The CDR3 runs 16 residues. V lost 3 bases and J lost 5; bases outside the gene matches: 12. CDR3 loop: CSARRDDRGRDTEAFF. The CDR3 DNA reads TGCAGTGCTAGGAGAGATGACAGGGGGCGGGATACTGAAGCTTTCTTT.

This clonotype was seen at least ten times. CDR3 in amino acids: CASLVHQGEAFF. For the CDR3, the DNA is TGTGCCAGCTTGGTTCATCAGGGTGAAGCTTTCTTT. V and J are TRBV12-3 or TRBV12-4 and TRBJ1-1, with D maybe TRBD1 (5 bases). This CDR3 is built from 12 residues. Trimming cost V 8 bases and J 7 bases, with 14 bases left between them.

This clonotype occurred a few times. The V call is TRBV10-3, the J call TRBJ1-1, with TRBD1 identical over 9 bases. This CDR3 spans 13 amino acids. Germline V CDR1 and CDR2: ENHRY, SYGVKD. The J segment lost 7 bases and the V segment lost 3 bases, leaving 3 bases of the junction unmatched. CDR3 region: CAISETGGNEAFF. The CDR3 nucleotides read TGTGCCATCAGTGAAACAGGGGGCAATGAAGCTTTCTTT.